This T cell receptor (beta chain) was sequenced during a study of blood T cell repertoires in COVID-19. How the authors handled the data: Reference gene primer amplification gave nucleated cell count estimates. Only in-frame clones appear in the TCRdb table, and some are missing; sequencing was by immunoSEQ multiplex PCR. V and J calls and clone size are copied from that table; D and trimming were computed from the DNA. The profile shows about 50,000 clones, around nine tenths of them singletons. Sample: peripheral blood. This TCR came from a man between 45 and 60 years old with active COVID-19.

DNA of the CDR3: TGCGCCAGCAGCCCCCCCGGGACTAGCGGGAGTGGTGAGCAGTTCTTC. It codes for CASSPPGTSGSGEQFF. The J gene is TRBJ2-1, the V gene TRBV5-1; 14 bases match TRBD2. There are 16 residues in the CDR3. The J segment lost 9 bases and the V segment lost 4 bases, leaving 9 bases of the junction unmatched. Germline assignment: CDR1 SGHRS and CDR2 YFSETQ.